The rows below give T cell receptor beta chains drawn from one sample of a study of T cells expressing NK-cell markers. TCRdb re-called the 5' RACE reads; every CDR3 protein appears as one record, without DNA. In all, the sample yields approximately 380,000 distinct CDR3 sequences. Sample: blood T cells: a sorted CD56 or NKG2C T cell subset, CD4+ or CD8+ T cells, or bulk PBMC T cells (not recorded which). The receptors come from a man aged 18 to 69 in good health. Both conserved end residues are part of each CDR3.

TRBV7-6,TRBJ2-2,CASSLRPLGSQGGELFF
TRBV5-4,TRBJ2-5,CASSLVIAGQETQYF
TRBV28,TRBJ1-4,CASSQNRPEKLFF
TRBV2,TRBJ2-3,CASKDTGGTDTQYF
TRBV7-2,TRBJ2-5,CASSIGTRGAQETQYF
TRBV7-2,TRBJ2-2,CASSSKRLAGNTGELFF
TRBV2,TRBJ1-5,CASKRTGGELSQPQHF
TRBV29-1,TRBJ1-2,CSVEDIGKDFYGYTF
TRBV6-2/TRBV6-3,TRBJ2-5,CASSYSSVWASGGAEETQYF
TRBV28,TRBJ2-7,CASRPKLAGAYEQYF
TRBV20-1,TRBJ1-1,CSARGNTEAFF
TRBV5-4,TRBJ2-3,CASSLPSGGARDTQYF
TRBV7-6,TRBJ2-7,CASSLAFRLAVPIF
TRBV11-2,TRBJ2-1,CASSPLTGAYNEQFF
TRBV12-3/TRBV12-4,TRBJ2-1,CASSLERRGASARSYNEQFF
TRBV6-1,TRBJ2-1,CASSERGTNYNEQFF
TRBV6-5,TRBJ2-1,CASSYLSGASYNEQFF
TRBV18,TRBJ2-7,CASSPRHDYEQYF
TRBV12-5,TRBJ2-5,CASGLGGRSETQYF
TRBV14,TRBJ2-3,CASSQDRWVTDTQYF
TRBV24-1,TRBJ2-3,CATSDYRAGADTQYF
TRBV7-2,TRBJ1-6,CASSFAGTGEILHF
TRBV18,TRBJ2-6,CASSPRRTGNSGANVLTF
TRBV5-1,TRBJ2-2,CASSNKRGGNTGELFF
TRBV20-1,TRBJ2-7,CSAPPDGTREQYF
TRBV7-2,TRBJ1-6,CASSPQGVFYNSPLHF
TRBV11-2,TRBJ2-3,CASSPGVSQGNTQYF
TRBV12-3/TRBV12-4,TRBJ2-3,CASSTIGGARTADTQYF
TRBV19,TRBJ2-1,CATSDRGTEQFF
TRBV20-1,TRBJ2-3,CSARNLRSTDTQYF
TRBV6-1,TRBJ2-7,CASIKQGPSLSEQYF
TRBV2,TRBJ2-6,CASSDGPGANVLTF
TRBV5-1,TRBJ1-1,CASGSGRQHLNTEAFF
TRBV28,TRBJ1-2,CASSLRFGQLKYGYTF
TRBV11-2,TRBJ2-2,CASSFGAIDTGELFF
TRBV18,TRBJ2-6,CASSEDRTSGANVLTF
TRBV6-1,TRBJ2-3,CASTKGSLSTDTQYF
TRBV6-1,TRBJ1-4,CASSEAIRAYNEKLFF
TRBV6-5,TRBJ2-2,CASSYSRGAANTGELFF
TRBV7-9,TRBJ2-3,CASSVLGGLRTDTQYF